This T cell receptor beta chain is from a study of human T cells and chemical hapten exposure. Study processing details: A typical sample had some 95,000 TCRs, with roughly 23,224 to 700,000 overall. MiXCR, applied by TCRdb to the RACE reads, yields one record per CDR3 protein. The V and J calls come from TCRdb's annotation, not from the publication. The data contain about 52,000 distinct CDR3 sequences, 9.9% of them singletons. This CDR3 comprises 15 residues. J was trimmed by 5 bases and V by 6 bases; bases with no gene match: 9. Germline V gives CDR1 MNHEY, CDR2 SVGAGI. Regarding time point: patch test 3, about 24 weeks after DPC sensitization. Treatment here: therapeutic diphenylcyclopropenone sensitization with weekly scalp DPC. This clonotype was seen at least ten times.

This clonotype originated in a woman between 35 and 50 years old with alopecia areata. Some clones in this sample may be carry-over from other donors' samples. The rearrangement links TRBV6-5 to TRBJ2-3, with 9 bases fitting TRBD2. Sample: whole blood, taken in connection with sensitization to the hapten diphenylcyclopropenone (DPC). CDR3 region: CASSLAGRLGDTQYF. The CDR3 bases are TGTGCCAGCAGCCTAGCGGGAAGGTTAGGAGATACGCAGTATTTT.